This T cell receptor (beta chain) was identified during a study of Graves' ophthalmopathy and Graves' hyperthyroidism. Findings of the study overall: A 13-signature model separated ophthalmopathy from stable hyperthyroidism, reaching 85% to 90% sensitivity and about 81% specificity cross-validated. A majority of expanded thyroid clonotypes exceeding 0.001 frequency were likewise present in blood.

Patients were left out if they had other autoimmune diseases, uncontrolled infections, pregnancy or lactation. A diagnosis was made from clinical symptoms together with serum thyroxine, TRAb, thyroid ultrasound and orbital computed tomography. Scientists amplified the TCR beta CDR3 regions from RNA transcripts. Second-round multiplex PCR came after first-round RT-PCR with HTBI primers. TCRdb redid the calling of the multiplex PCR reads with MiXCR, one entry per CDR3 protein. The repertoire includes roughly 600,000 distinct CDR3 sequences, 35% to 45% of them detected once, and roughly 4% sits in the top ten. The length of the CDR3 is 15 residues. The V gene lost 4 bases and the J gene lost 3 bases, with 13 bases spanning the gap. From germline, CDR1 is SNHLY and CDR2 FYNNEI. This clonotype was observed at least ten times. Its antigen is as yet unknown.

This chain connects TRBV2 to TRBJ1-5, with D possibly matching TRBD1 (6 bases). The sequence was collected from an adult man with Graves' hyperthyroidism. The sample taken for sequencing was peripheral blood or thyroid tissue (not recorded which). The CDR3: CASSGRTDFNQPQHF. The DNA for the CDR3 is TGTGCCAGCAGTGGGAGGACAGACTTCAATCAGCCCCAGCATTTT.